This TCR beta chain was sequenced for a study of T-cell memory formation after mild COVID-19. Study details: Among the donors, TCR clusters were largely specific to each donor. Study-level points and caveats: Contracting CD4+ clones lay largely in CM and EM, with CD8+ ones residing in EMRA.

Germline CDR1 is SGHRS and CDR2 is YFSETQ. The ends were cut back, 0 bases at V and 8 bases at J, with 9 bases in the middle. This CDR3 has 14 residues. This clonotype was observed at least ten times. Its matching antigen is unknown. TCRdb used MiXCR to reprocess the 5' RACE reads, holding one entry per CDR3 protein. The sample holds around 220,000 distinct CDR3 sequences, around 17% seen once. This chain connects TRBV5-1 to TRBJ1-6; possible D gene TRBD1, 5 bases. The sample taken for sequencing was PBMCs or a T cell subset sorted from them (not recorded which). This TCR derives from a man between 18 and 35 years old who had mild COVID-19 (a few samples of this study predate the infection). Cell type and time point are not known. The CDR3 loop is CASSLEGRDSPLHF. The CDR3 region has the DNA TGCGCCAGCAGCTTGGAGGGGCGGGATTCACCCCTCCACTTT.